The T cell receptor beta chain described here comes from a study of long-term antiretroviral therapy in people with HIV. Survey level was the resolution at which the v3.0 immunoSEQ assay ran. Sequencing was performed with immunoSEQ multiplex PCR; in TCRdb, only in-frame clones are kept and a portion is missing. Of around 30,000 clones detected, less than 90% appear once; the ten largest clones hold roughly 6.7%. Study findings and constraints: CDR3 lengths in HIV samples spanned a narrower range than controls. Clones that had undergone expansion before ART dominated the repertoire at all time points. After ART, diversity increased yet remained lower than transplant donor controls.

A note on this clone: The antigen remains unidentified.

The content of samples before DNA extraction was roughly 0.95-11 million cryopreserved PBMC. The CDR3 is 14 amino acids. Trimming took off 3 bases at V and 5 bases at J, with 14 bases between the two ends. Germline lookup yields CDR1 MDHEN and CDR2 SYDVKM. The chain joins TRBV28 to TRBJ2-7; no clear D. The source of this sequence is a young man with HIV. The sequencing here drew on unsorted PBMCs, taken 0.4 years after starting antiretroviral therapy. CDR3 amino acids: CASSFFGPRNEQYF. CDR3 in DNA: TGTGCCAGCAGTTTCTTTGGCCCAAGAAACGAGCAGTACTTC.